This T cell receptor beta chain was documented in a study of blood T cell repertoires in COVID-19. Study context: The United States, Italy and Spain supplied acute and convalescent COVID-19 samples. PBMCs, B-cell-depleted T cells, or T cells provided the cDNA or gDNA that made up the material.

Original data processing: The authors estimated nucleated cell counts from reference gene primer amplification. This table comes from immunoSEQ multiplex PCR, and its TCRdb copy is limited to in-frame clones, with some not included. The V and J calls and clone size come from that table; D and trimming were worked out from the DNA. The data contain roughly 350,000 clones, 85% of them singletons. The CDR3 is 14 amino acids. CDR1 is SGHNT, CDR2 YYREEE, per germline (reference sequence). After removal of 4 bases from V and 11 bases from J, the junction contained 9 bases not matched to a gene. This chain uses TRBV5-4 with TRBJ1-4; TRBD1 matches at 9 bases. The TCR originated in a woman under 30 with acute or convalescent COVID-19. Sequencing input: peripheral blood. CDR3 sequence reads: CASSVGSTGGKLFF. The CDR3 DNA reads as TGTGCCAGCAGCGTAGGGTCGACAGGGGGGAAACTGTTTTTT.